The 20 T cell receptor beta chains below come from one sample, sequenced in a study of beta chain features in type 1 diabetes. Isolated RNA was reverse transcribed in full, so expressed TCRB transcripts were sequenced. Assay used: immunoSEQ multiplex PCR; TCRdb lists only in-frame clones, some missing. The table includes 970,000 or so clones, roughly 16% detected once. Sequenced input: naive CD4+ T cells from blood. These receptors came from a young woman in good health.

The chain recombines TRBV7-2 with TRBJ2-5; D possibly corresponds to TRBD1 (6 bases). V was pared by 5 bases and J by 1 base, with 11 bases between. This CDR3 spans 14 amino acids. Germline CDR1 SGHTA, CDR2 FQGNSA. The CDR3, as DNA: TGTGCCAGCAGCGGGCGCAGGGGCCAAGAGACCCAGTACTTC. It yields the protein CASSGRRGQETQYF.

The rearrangement joins TRBV18 to TRBJ2-1; D is ambiguous. The CDR3 extends over 12 amino acids. Trimming pared 2 bases from V and 6 bases from J, leaving 5 bases between. From germline, CDR1 is KGHSH and CDR2 LQKENI. The CDR3 reads CASSPRSNEQFF. For the CDR3, the DNA is TGTGCCAGCTCACCAAGGAGCAATGAGCAGTTCTTC.

V is TRBV25-1 and J is TRBJ2-7; TRBD1 agrees at 12 bases. V lost 5 bases and J lost 8; bases outside the gene matches: 10. Per the germline V gene, CDR1 is MGHDK and CDR2 is SYGVNS. This CDR3 is 15 amino acids long. CDR3 sequence: CASSFDAGTGGKQYF. The CDR3, as DNA: TGTGCCAGCAGTTTCGACGCCGGGACAGGGGGCAAGCAGTACTTC.

This clone appeared a few times. The rearrangement links TRBV6-1 to TRBJ2-2; D tentatively reads TRBD1 or TRBD2 (5 bases each). Germline V gene data show CDR1 as MNHNS and CDR2 as SASEGT. The CDR3 covers 15 residues. The V end lost 11 bases, the J end lost 5 bases, and 21 bases lay between the germline ends. This CDR3 reads CAVALEGSGTGELFF. In DNA, the CDR3 is TGTGCCGTAGCCTTAGAGGGATCAGGGACCGGGGAGCTGTTTTTT.

This clone came up a few times. The chain is built from TRBV19 and TRBJ2-1; D not certain. The CDR3 is 12 amino acids. Trimming left V 7 bases short and J 12 bases short, with 16 bases between. Germline loops: CDR1 LNHDA, CDR2 SQIVND (reference sequence). CDR3 protein: CASTGPSLRQFF. The CDR3 DNA is TGTGCCAGTACCGGGCCAAGCCTCCGGCAGTTCTTC.

This clone was detected only a few times. The sample holds other DNA sequences that translate to the same CDR3. V usage is TRBV6-5 and J usage is TRBJ2-6, with 8 bases fitting TRBD2. V lost 5 bases, J lost 1 base, and 1 base stayed unmatched. CDR3 length equals 15 residues. CDR1 is MNHEY and CDR2 is SVGAGI in the germline V gene. The CDR3, as DNA: TGTGCCAGCAGTAGCGGGGGATCTGGGGCCAACGTCCTGACTTTC. It specifies CASSSGGSGANVLTF.

In this sample, this clone turned up once. The gene calls are TRBV13 and TRBJ2-1; 7 bases fit TRBD1. The V segment lost 5 bases and the J segment 0 bases; nucleotides outside the gene matches: 7. CDR3 size: 16 residues. The germline V gene encodes CDR1 PRHDT and CDR2 FYEKMQ (reference sequence). CDR3 region: CASSAPGGFSYNEQFF. Here the CDR3 DNA reads TGTGCCAGCAGCGCCCCAGGGGGATTCTCCTACAATGAGCAGTTCTTC.

This chain connects TRBV20-1 to TRBJ2-5, with D uncertain. Germline values: CDR1 DFQATT, CDR2 SNEGSKA (reference sequence). Deletions cut 4 bases from V and 10 bases from J, with 13 bases between. The CDR3 extends over 11 amino acids. The CDR3 protein is CSAIVLVGQYF. CDR3 coding DNA: TGCAGTGCTATAGTCCTGGTGGGCCAGTACTTC.

The CDR3: CASSDWSQPQHF. The CDR3 bases are TGTGCCAGTAGTGATTGGAGTCAGCCCCAGCATTTT. The V call is TRBV19, the J call TRBJ1-5; no reliable D call. V lost 5 bases to trimming and J lost 6 bases, with 8 bases between them. The CDR3 is 12 residues long. Germline V CDR1 and CDR2: LNHDA, SQIVND (reference sequence).

The rearrangement uses TRBV2 and TRBJ1-5; D possibly corresponds to TRBD1 (6 bases). CDR3 length: 15 residues. Germline values: CDR1 SNHLY, CDR2 FYNNEI. Trimming removed 7 bases from V and 3 bases from J, with 16 bases in between. CDR3 nucleotide sequence: TGTGCCAGCATGGGAGGGGGTAAACCCAATCAGCCCCAGCATTTT. Its translation is CASMGGGKPNQPQHF.

The chain uses TRBV4-1 and TRBJ1-5; TRBD1 is a possible D gene (5 bases). The CDR3 totals 16 residues. V was cut by 1 base and J by 8 bases, with 18 bases left in between. The germline V gene encodes CDR1 MGHRA and CDR2 YSYEKL. The CDR3 nucleotides read TGCGCCAGCAGCCAAGTGGGGGGACCGCCGCCCGAGCCCCAGCATTTT. Its translation is CASSQVGGPPPEPQHF.

Concerning this clone: Other DNA sequences in the same sample also yield this CDR3. The chain combines TRBV2 with TRBJ1-1, with 8 bases fitting TRBD1. Germline V CDR1 and CDR2: SNHLY, FYNNEI. The CDR3 extends over 12 amino acids. J lost 7 bases, V lost 6 bases, and 4 bases had no gene match. As DNA, the CDR3 is TGTGCCAGCAGCGGGACAGGTTTTGAAGCTTTCTTT. Residues: CASSGTGFEAFF.

This sequence joins TRBV5-4 and TRBJ2-2; 7 bases are a match to TRBD1. Trimming removed 2 bases from V and 5 bases from J; junction bases left unmatched: 12. CDR1 SGHNT and CDR2 YYREEE come from the germline V gene (reference sequence). The CDR3 has 17 residues. CDR3 loop: CASSFKVMAGGTGELFF. CDR3 sequence (DNA): TGTGCCAGCAGCTTCAAAGTTATGGCAGGGGGTACCGGGGAGCTGTTTTTT.

This clone was observed a few times. The chain uses TRBV7-2 and TRBJ2-3, with D possibly being TRBD2 (5 bases). Trimming shortened V by 1 base and J by 2 bases, and 10 bases separated the two germline ends. The CDR3 covers 15 residues. Germline V gene lookup returns CDR1 SGHTA and CDR2 FQGNSA. CDR3 bases: TGTGCCAGCAGCTTAGTGGCTAGCCCCACAGATACGCAGTATTTT. This gives the protein CASSLVASPTDTQYF.

This clone was seen only a few times. This chain links TRBV7-9 with TRBJ1-4; D might be TRBD1 (6 bases). The CDR3 loop spans 14 amino acids. CDR1 is SEHNR and CDR2 is FQNEAQ in the germline V gene (reference sequence). Deletions cut 5 bases from V and 8 bases from J, with 15 bases between. The CDR3 DNA reads as TGTGCCAGCAGCCTACAACAGGGTTCGGAAAAACTGTTTTTT. It is translated as CASSLQQGSEKLFF.

The CDR3 loop is CASSRTSGTPQLGTQYF. CDR3 nucleotides: TGTGCCAGCAGCCGAACTAGCGGGACACCCCAGCTAGGTACGCAGTATTTT. J is TRBJ2-3 and V is TRBV7-2; 10 bases match TRBD2. Trimming took 5 bases from V and 8 from J; bases not matched to a gene: 16. The length of the CDR3 is 17 residues. CDR1 and CDR2 (germline): SGHTA, FQGNSA.

This clone turned up a few times. The chain links TRBV7-6 to TRBJ2-3; TRBD2 agrees at 15 bases. CDR3 length: 20 residues. Trimming cost V 5 bases and J 7 bases; bases outside gene matches: 19. Looked up from germline, CDR1 is SGHVS and CDR2 is FNYEAQ. The DNA of the CDR3 is TGTGCCAGCAGCCCGCAGGGACTAGCGGGAGGCCCGTTCCGAGCGAATACGCAGTATTTT. It yields the protein CASSPQGLAGGPFRANTQYF.

The chain couples TRBV20-1 to TRBJ1-1; D is undetermined. V dropped 6 bases and J dropped 11 bases, with 13 bases sitting between them. Germline V gives CDR1 DFQATT, CDR2 SNEGSKA (reference sequence). The CDR3 has 10 amino acids. The CDR3 nucleotides are TGCAGTGCCGAGCGGGAGGAGGCTTTCTTT. It is translated as CSAEREEAFF.

The sample holds a few counts of this clone. This chain connects TRBV19 to TRBJ1-5, with D perhaps matching TRBD1 (5 bases). The V and J ends lost 9 bases and 0 bases respectively, with 9 bases between them. The CDR3 is made up of 13 amino acids. Germline CDR1 LNHDA, CDR2 SQIVND (reference sequence). As DNA, the CDR3 is TGTGCCAGCCAGGGTTTTAGCAATCAGCCCCAGCATTTT. Translated: CASQGFSNQPQHF.

There are a few counts of this clone. V is TRBV5-1 and J is TRBJ1-2, with D unresolved. The CDR3 is 12 residues long. Trimming stripped 2 bases from V and 4 bases from J, with 6 bases between. Germline values: CDR1 SGHRS, CDR2 YFSETQ. Here the CDR3 DNA reads TGCGCCAGCAGCTTCCAAGGCTATGGCTACACCTTC. It yields the protein CASSFQGYGYTF.